The 18 T cell receptor beta chains presented below share a single source sample, sequenced in a study of identical twins. TCRdb called the 5' RACE reads again in MiXCR, with one record for every CDR3 protein. The sample contains under 900,000 distinct CDR3 sequences, about 20% of which appear only once. These data were also filed under a second study, of T cells expressing NK-cell markers.

Sequencing used PBMCs. These receptors all stem from a woman younger than 35 in good health.

The chain couples TRBV29-1 to TRBJ1-1; unclear D gene. The CDR3 loop spans 12 amino acids. Trimming removed 8 bases from V and 5 bases from J, with 15 bases in between. CDR1 and CDR2 from the germline V gene are SQVTM and ANQGSEA. CDR3 in DNA: TGCAGCACGGGGTCAGAACCGACTGAAGCTTTCTTT. Protein: CSTGSEPTEAFF.

The rearrangement joins TRBV11-2 to TRBJ2-7, with D unclear. V was pared by 0 bases and J by 3 bases, with 6 bases between. The CDR3 consists of 13 residues. Germline values: CDR1 SGHAT, CDR2 FQNNGV. The DNA for the CDR3 is TGTGCCAGCAGCTTAGAGAATGGCTACGAGCAGTACTTC. This gives the protein CASSLENGYEQYF.

The rearrangement uses TRBV7-9 and TRBJ2-7; 7 bases are a match to TRBD2. CDR1 SEHNR and CDR2 FQNEAQ come from the germline V gene (reference sequence). Trimming cost V 3 bases and J 8 bases; bases outside gene matches: 10. The CDR3 is 14 residues long. CDR3 nucleotides: TGTGCCAGCAGCTTCTTCCCTCCCGGGACTAAGCAGTACTTC. Translated, it gives CASSFFPPGTKQYF.

CDR3 sequence (DNA): TGTGCCAGCAGCCGAGCCAAGAACACCGGGGAGCTGTTTTTT. Its translation: CASSRAKNTGELFF. V is TRBV2 and J is TRBJ2-2; D not certain. The CDR3 contains 14 residues. The germline V and J ends were trimmed by 6 bases and 1 base, with 9 bases remaining between them. Germline values: CDR1 SNHLY, CDR2 FYNNEI.

As to this clonotype: Since a much larger clone is just one base distant, this may be a read error. The J gene is TRBJ2-1, the V gene TRBV27; no clear D gene. This CDR3 has 13 amino acids. Germline CDR1 reads MNHEY; CDR2 reads SMNVEV (reference sequence). V was cut by 6 bases and J by 4 bases, with 10 bases left in between. The CDR3 region is CASSLLLYNEQFF. The CDR3 DNA reads as TGTGCCAGCAGCTTACTCCTTTACAATGAGCAGTTCTTC.

This clonotype has only a few counts. The rearrangement joins TRBV27 to TRBJ2-3; the D gene is possibly TRBD2 (6 bases). V was clipped by 6 bases and J by 0 bases, with 19 bases between them. Germline V CDR1 and CDR2: MNHEY, SMNVEV (reference sequence). This CDR3 contains 17 residues. The CDR3 loop reads CASSKFVAVTSTDTQYF. In DNA, the CDR3 is TGTGCCAGCAGCAAATTCGTAGCGGTTACTAGCACAGATACGCAGTATTTT.

This clonotype was detected a few times. The CDR3 sequence is CSAKMGLNTEAFF. The DNA for the CDR3 is TGCAGTGCTAAGATGGGCTTGAACACTGAAGCTTTCTTT. V is TRBV20-1 and J is TRBJ1-1; D unresolved. The CDR3 loop spans 13 amino acids. Per the germline V gene, CDR1 is DFQATT and CDR2 is SNEGSKA (reference sequence). V lost 4 bases and J 0 bases, leaving 9 bases between the germline ends.

This clonotype was observed a few times. Here the CDR3 reads CATSDRVAYEQYF. CDR3 bases: TGTGCCACTTCCGACAGGGTGGCCTACGAGCAGTACTTC. The chain joins TRBV27 to TRBJ2-7; 7 nucleotides align to TRBD1. Germline CDR1 reads MNHEY; CDR2 reads SMNVEV (reference sequence). V shed 10 bases, J shed 2 bases, and the junction held 8 bases outside the gene matches. This CDR3 region has 13 residues.

This clonotype was observed a few times. The V call is TRBV10-3, the J call TRBJ2-1; 11 nucleotides line up with TRBD2. This CDR3 comprises 14 residues. Germline V lookup: CDR1 ENHRY, CDR2 SYGVKD. Trimming at V came to 7 bases and at J to 4 bases, leaving 3 bases not matched to a gene. The CDR3 is CAITRTSGYNEQFF. The CDR3 DNA is TGTGCCATCACCCGGACTAGCGGGTACAATGAGCAGTTCTTC.

This clonotype was counted a few times. V gene TRBV11-2 combines with J gene TRBJ2-1, with D unclear. Trimming pared 5 bases from V and 8 bases from J, leaving 7 bases between. Looked up from germline, CDR1 is SGHAT and CDR2 is FQNNGV. There are 11 residues in the CDR3. The CDR3 sequence is CASSGFDEQFF. CDR3 DNA sequence: TGTGCCAGCAGCGGCTTTGATGAGCAGTTCTTC.

The chain combines TRBV12-3 or TRBV12-4 with TRBJ1-5; D possibly corresponds to TRBD1 (6 bases). V was clipped by 3 bases and J by 7 bases, with 10 bases between them. CDR3 length: 13 amino acids. The CDR3 nucleotides are TGTGCCAGCAGTTTCGGCAGGGGACAGCCCCAGCATTTT. It encodes CASSFGRGQPQHF.

This clonotype occurred a few times. The chain uses TRBV7-9 and TRBJ2-1, with D perhaps matching TRBD2 (6 bases). CDR3 length equals 14 residues. Germline V lookup: CDR1 SEHNR, CDR2 FQNEAQ (reference sequence). The ends were cut back, 2 bases at V and 10 bases at J, with 15 bases in the middle. The CDR3 sequence: CASSLRPLAGEQFF. The CDR3 nucleotides read TGTGCCAGCAGCTTAAGACCCCTTGCGGGAGAGCAGTTCTTC.

This clonotype was seen more than once but under ten times. The J gene is TRBJ1-1, the V gene TRBV7-9; 7 bases fit TRBD1. Germline loops: CDR1 SEHNR, CDR2 FQNEAQ (reference sequence). V trimming: 0 bases; J trimming: 7 bases; junction bases outside the gene matches: 2. The CDR3 has 13 residues. CDR3 DNA sequence: TGTGCCAGCAGCTTAGCCAGGGGGAGTGAAGCTTTCTTT. Translating gives CASSLARGSEAFF.

In nucleotides, the CDR3 is TGCAGTGCCCGGCCCCACGGGACAGGGGCCTACGAGCAGTACTTC. Its translation: CSARPHGTGAYEQYF. J is TRBJ2-7 and V is TRBV20-1; TRBD1 matches 10 bases. Germline lookup yields CDR1 DFQATT and CDR2 SNEGSKA (reference sequence). Trimming at V came to 6 bases and at J to 2 bases, leaving 10 bases not matched to a gene. CDR3 length: 15 amino acids.

The rearrangement links TRBV6-6 to TRBJ2-7; D is possibly TRBD1 (5 bases). The CDR3 has 13 amino acids. V was clipped by 0 bases and J by 5 bases, with 8 bases between them. Germline lookup yields CDR1 MNHNY and CDR2 SVGAGI (reference sequence). CDR3 sequence reads: CASSYSQANEQYF. CDR3 nucleotide sequence: TGTGCCAGCAGTTACTCACAGGCAAACGAGCAGTACTTC.

The chain employs TRBV20-1 and TRBJ2-3; 7 bases map to TRBD1. V lost 6 bases, J lost 5 bases, and 14 bases stayed unmatched. Germline V CDR1 and CDR2: DFQATT, SNEGSKA (reference sequence). The CDR3 contains 15 residues. CDR3 sequence (DNA): TGCAGTGCGATCGGACAGGCCTTATGGATAGATACGCAGTATTTT. It specifies CSAIGQALWIDTQYF.

CDR3 protein: CASNVRDSHEQYF. The CDR3 region has the DNA TGTGCCAGCAACGTCCGGGACAGCCACGAGCAGTACTTC. J is TRBJ2-7 and V is TRBV7-9; 7 bases match TRBD1. V dropped 7 bases and J dropped 5; count of bases not matched to a gene: 8. The germline CDR1 and CDR2 sequences are SEHNR and FQNEAQ (reference sequence). The CDR3 runs to 13 residues.

A few counts support this clonotype. The V call is TRBV5-1, the J call TRBJ2-2; unclear D gene. In germline, CDR1 is SGHRS, CDR2 YFSETQ. The CDR3 is 14 amino acids. V was shortened by 6 bases and J by 4 bases, with 13 bases between the two germline ends. DNA of the CDR3: TGCGCCAGCATGCAAGACATAAGCACCGGGGAGCTGTTTTTT. This gives the protein CASMQDISTGELFF.